Presented here are 11 T cell receptor beta chains from one specimen sequenced in a study of regulatory T cells in long-lasting Graves disease. According to the study, TCR beta libraries were built with iRepertoire HTBI primers and CDR3-region Arm-PCR. TCRdb re-called the multiplex PCR reads through MiXCR, storing one row per CDR3 protein. Here the sample spans 450,000 to 600,000 distinct CDR3 sequences, 16% being singletons. Time point given: newly diagnosed GD, antithyroid drugs for less than 3 months. PBMC RNA served as the TCR library source. These sequences were also reported in another study, on T cells in Graves' hyperthyroidism and ophthalmopathy.

Sequencing was performed on peripheral blood mononuclear cells (PBMCs), taken at new diagnosis, from a patient treated with antithyroid drugs. The receptors stem from a man aged 40-49 years with Graves disease.

Worth noting for this clonotype: A much larger clone differs by one base, so this may be a read error. The chain uses TRBV28 and TRBJ2-7, with TRBD2 as a possible D gene (6 bases). The V end lost 10 bases, the J end lost 4 bases, and 17 bases lay between the germline ends. Germline values: CDR1 MDHEN, CDR2 SYDVKM. The CDR3 covers 13 residues. In nucleotides, the CDR3 is TGTGCCATCCGACGGGGGAAGGGGTACGAGCAGTACTTC. Residues: CAIRRGKGYEQYF.

This clonotype was observed many times. V usage is TRBV5-1 and J usage is TRBJ2-1, with TRBD2 identical over 14 bases. This CDR3 spans 21 amino acids. V gave up 0 bases and J gave up 10 bases; unmatched junction bases: 21. Germline V gene data show CDR1 as SGHRS and CDR2 as YFSETQ. The CDR3 DNA reads TGCGCCAGCAGCTTGGCGCAATTCGCCCTCCGACTAGCGGGAGGGCTAGGGGAGCAGTTCTTC. Protein product: CASSLAQFALRLAGGLGEQFF.

The table lists this clonotype with many counts. V gene TRBV20-1 combines with J gene TRBJ1-1, with D unresolved. Germline V CDR1 and CDR2: DFQATT, SNEGSKA (reference sequence). The CDR3 sequence is 15 residues long. Trimming left V 0 bases short and J 9 bases short, with 20 bases between. The CDR3 spells CSARDPTRDTLQAFF. DNA of the CDR3: TGCAGTGCTAGAGACCCGACAAGGGATACCCTTCAAGCTTTCTTT.

Many counts were recorded for this clonotype. The chain combines TRBV9 with TRBJ2-7; D is possibly TRBD2 (6 bases). Per germline, CDR1 SGDLS and CDR2 YYNGEE. The CDR3 has 15 residues. The germline V and J ends were trimmed by 4 bases and 3 bases, with 17 bases remaining between them. CDR3: CASSPRGIGVYEQYF. The CDR3 nucleotides read TGTGCCAGCAGCCCACGGGGGATAGGGGTCTACGAGCAGTACTTC.

This clonotype was seen repeatedly, ten times or more. As DNA, the CDR3 is TGTGCCAGCATTGGGACAGGGCTAGGGGAGCTGTTTTTT. It codes for CASIGTGLGELFF. The chain joins TRBV28 to TRBJ2-2; 9 bases match TRBD1. Germline-derived CDR1 and CDR2 are MDHEN and SYDVKM. This CDR3 comprises 13 residues. The V and J ends lost 7 bases and 8 bases, in that order; junction bases with no gene match: 5.

This clonotype was picked up a small number of times. The V gene is TRBV6-2 or TRBV6-3, the J gene TRBJ1-5; D is possibly TRBD1 (6 bases). Trimming removed 2 bases from V and 10 bases from J, with 12 bases in between. The germline V gene encodes CDR1 MNHEY and CDR2 SVGEGT. The CDR3 spans 13 residues. The CDR3 spells CASSYAQGSPQHF. In DNA form, the CDR3 reads TGTGCCAGCAGTTACGCACAGGGAAGTCCCCAGCATTTT.

The chain recombines TRBV14 with TRBJ1-1; no clear D. This CDR3 comprises 15 residues. Trimming pared 1 base from V and 0 bases from J, leaving 9 bases between. Germline CDR1 and CDR2: SGHDN and FVKESK. CDR3 residues: CASSQAYPLNTEAFF. DNA of the CDR3: TGTGCCAGCAGCCAAGCTTACCCTTTGAACACTGAAGCTTTCTTT. The entire variable domain, with the rest obtained from reference TRBV14 and TRBJ1-1, is as follows: EAGVTQFPSHSVIEKGQTVTLRCDPISGHDNLYWYRRVMGKEIKFLLHFVKESKQDESGMPNNRFLAERTGGTYSTLKVQPAELEDSGVYFCASSQAYPLNTEAFFGQGTRLTVV.

To note about this clonotype: A much larger clone sits a single nucleotide away, making a read error possible. CDR3 amino acids: CASSTSGREREQFF. In nucleotides, the CDR3 is TGTGCCAGCAGCACTAGCGGGAGAGAAAGGGAGCAGTTCTTC. J is TRBJ2-1 and V is TRBV11-2; 11 nucleotides line up with TRBD2. The CDR3 runs 14 residues. CDR1 SGHAT and CDR2 FQNNGV come from the germline V gene. V was pared by 5 bases and J by 10 bases, with 7 bases of the junction left unmatched.

At least ten counts were recorded for this clonotype. The J gene is TRBJ1-3, the V gene TRBV30, with 7 positions matching TRBD1. The CDR3 is 15 amino acids. The ends lost 0 bases at V and 4 bases at J; junction bases unmatched: 6. CDR1 is GTSNPN and CDR2 is SVGIG in the germline V gene (reference sequence). This chain's CDR3 is CAWSVTRGYGNTIYF. The CDR3, as DNA: TGTGCCTGGAGTGTAACCAGGGGGTACGGAAACACCATATATTTT.

The chain uses TRBV5-1 and TRBJ2-1; 12 positions agree with TRBD2. This CDR3 comprises 15 residues. Germline V gives CDR1 SGHRS, CDR2 YFSETQ. Trimming removed 3 bases from V and 6 bases from J; junction bases left unmatched: 4. The CDR3 nucleotides read TGCGCCAGCAGCTCCCTAGCGGGAGGGACCAATGAGCAGTTCTTC. This encodes CASSSLAGGTNEQFF.

This clonotype came up many times. This sequence joins TRBV24-1 and TRBJ2-3; D is uncertain. Germline CDR1 reads KGHDR; CDR2 reads SFDVKD. The V and J ends lost 9 bases and 1 base respectively, with 7 bases between them. This CDR3 has 12 residues. In DNA form, the CDR3 reads TGTGCCACCGGAGAGGGCACAGATACGCAGTATTTT. Its translation is CATGEGTDTQYF.